Listed below are T cell receptor beta chains from one sample, sequenced in a study of T cells in Graves' hyperthyroidism and ophthalmopathy. TCRdb independently ran MiXCR on the multiplex PCR reads; one entry per CDR3 protein. The sample shows a few hundred thousand distinct CDR3 sequences, about 16% of them seen only once. Sequences were obtained from blood. The receptor set was obtained from a woman in her twenties or thirties with Graves' ophthalmopathy. The CDR3 runs from the conserved cysteine through the conserved F or W. A D gene is named only where the DNA matches it firmly. Expanded clones get a size class; other rows say once, few or many, or leave the size out.

TRBJ2-7 | TRBV28 | . | . | CATQARQGPYEQYF | TGTGCCACCCAGGCCCGGCAGGGACCCTACGAGCAGTACTTC
TRBJ2-3 | TRBV27 | many | . | CASSHYLSRTDTQYF | TGTGCCAGCAGCCACTACCTTTCCCGCACAGATACGCAGTATTTT
TRBJ2-3 | TRBV29-1 | many | TRBD2 | CSVEYGAGGTDTQYF | TGCAGCGTTGAATATGGAGCGGGAGGGACAGATACGCAGTATTTT
TRBJ2-7 | TRBV7-2 | many | TRBD2 | CASSLERGTFYEQYF | TGTGCCAGCAGCTTAGAGCGGGGGACGTTCTACGAGCAGTACTTC
TRBJ1-6 | TRBV14 | few | . | CASSQGQGWGSPLHF | TGTGCCAGCAGCCAAGGTCAGGGTTGGGGTTCACCCCTCCACTTT
TRBJ1-1 | TRBV13 | . | TRBD1 | CASSLETQGGPTEAFF | TGTGCCAGCAGCTTAGAGACACAGGGGGGCCCGACTGAAGCTTTCTTT
TRBJ1-4 | TRBV6-5 | . | . | CASSWAGEGANEKLFF | TGTGCCAGCAGTTGGGCAGGGGAAGGAGCTAATGAAAAACTGTTTTTT
TRBJ2-2 | TRBV6-1 | . | TRBD2 | CASSATSGANTGELFF | TGTGCCAGCAGTGCTACTAGCGGGGCGAACACCGGGGAGCTGTTTTTT
TRBJ2-2 | TRBV30 | many | TRBD1 | CAWTLPGGSGELFF | TGTGCCTGGACCTTACCAGGGGGTTCCGGGGAGCTGTTTTTT
TRBJ2-7 | TRBV7-8 | many | . | CASSFDYEQYF | TGTGCCAGCAGCTTCGACTACGAGCAGTACTTC
TRBJ1-1 | TRBV11-2 | many | . | CASRDLGGFFTEAFF | TGTGCCAGCAGGGACCTTGGAGGTTTCTTCACTGAAGCTTTCTTT
TRBJ2-7 | TRBV20-1 | . | TRBD1 | CSATPDRSSSYEQYF | TGCAGTGCCACACCGGACAGGTCCAGCTCCTACGAGCAGTACTTC
TRBJ1-2 | TRBV25-1 | few | . | CASSVRSPSRGTNGYTF | TGTGCCAGCAGTGTCCGGTCACCGAGTAGAGGAACGAATGGCTACACCTTC
TRBJ1-3 | TRBV5-1 | few | . | CASSPGRALGNTIYF | TGCGCCAGCAGCCCCGGCAGGGCCCTTGGAAACACCATATATTTT
TRBJ2-4 | TRBV7-3 | many | . | CASSLGGPGGNIQYF | TGTGCCAGCAGCCTCGGGGGTCCAGGGGGAAACATTCAGTACTTC
TRBJ2-1 | TRBV7-6 | few | TRBD2 | CASSFGTSGRSYNEQFF | TGTGCCAGCAGCTTCGGGACTAGCGGGAGGTCCTACAATGAGCAGTTCTTC
TRBJ2-7 | TRBV5-1 | many | . | CASRGGGSSYEQYF | TGCGCCAGCAGAGGTGGGGGGAGCTCCTACGAGCAGTACTTC
TRBJ1-2 | TRBV5-1 | . | . | CASSHPDSTNYGYTF | TGCGCCAGCAGCCACCCCGACAGCACTAACTATGGCTACACCTTC
TRBJ1-5 | TRBV28 | many | . | CASSRWGGDQPQHF | TGTGCCAGCAGTAGGTGGGGGGGGGATCAGCCCCAGCATTTT
TRBJ2-5 | TRBV5-1 | . | . | CASSQDGEGTQYF | TGCGCCAGCAGCCAAGATGGGGAAGGGACCCAGTACTTC
TRBJ2-1 | TRBV6-1 | . | . | CASNPGGPTGDNEQFF | TGTGCCAGCAATCCCGGGGGCCCTACGGGGGACAATGAGCAGTTCTTC
TRBJ1-1 | TRBV9 | many | . | CASSVDPGPNTEAFF | TGTGCCAGCAGCGTAGACCCAGGGCCGAACACTGAAGCTTTCTTT
TRBJ1-1 | TRBV7-2 | . | . | CASSYISDGTTEAFF | TGTGCCAGCAGCTACATCTCTGATGGGACCACTGAAGCTTTCTTT
TRBJ2-1 | TRBV6-2/TRBV6-3 | many | TRBD2 | CASSYLAGGTAHEQFF | TGTGCCAGCAGTTACCTAGCGGGGGGAACAGCCCATGAGCAGTTCTTC
TRBJ2-7 | TRBV27 | many | TRBD1 | CASSPRRGPNGLYEQYF | TGTGCCAGCAGTCCGCGCAGGGGGCCAAACGGGCTCTACGAGCAGTACTTC
TRBJ2-1 | TRBV5-4 | few | TRBD2 | CASGGLASYNEQFF | TGTGCCAGTGGGGGACTAGCGTCGTACAATGAGCAGTTCTTC
TRBJ2-5 | TRBV18 | many | TRBD1 | CASSPPGQERAETQYF | TGTGCCAGCTCACCTCCGGGACAGGAGAGGGCAGAGACCCAGTACTTC
TRBJ1-4 | TRBV7-9 | . | . | CASSLYFGVNEKLFF | TGTGCCAGCAGCTTATATTTTGGTGTAAATGAAAAACTGTTTTTT
TRBJ2-5 | TRBV2 | many | . | CASSETQYF | TGTGCCAGCAGTGAAACCCAGTACTTC
TRBJ1-4 | TRBV5-1 | many | . | CASSLAGVGSNEKLFF | TGCGCCAGCAGCTTGGCCGGGGTCGGGAGTAATGAAAAACTGTTTTTT
TRBJ2-3 | TRBV6-5 | . | . | CASSYAGAHTQYF | TGTGCCAGCAGTTACGCGGGGGCCCATACGCAGTATTTT
TRBJ2-4 | TRBV18 | many | TRBD1 | CASSPPWDRDYLAKNIQYF | TGTGCCAGCTCACCCCCGTGGGACAGGGATTATCTAGCCAAAAACATTCAGTACTTC
TRBJ2-5 | TRBV20-1 | . | . | CSAKGGGAGETQYF | TGCAGCGCCAAAGGGGGCGGGGCTGGGGAGACCCAGTACTTC
TRBJ1-3 | TRBV25-1 | . | . | CASSEWTAGNTIYF | TGTGCCAGCAGTGAATGGACGGCTGGAAACACCATATATTTT
TRBJ2-2 | TRBV20-1 | few | TRBD1 | CSASWQGAANTGELFF | TGCAGTGCTAGTTGGCAGGGGGCGGCGAACACCGGGGAGCTGTTTTTT
TRBJ2-1 | TRBV12-3/TRBV12-4 | many | . | CASSLDGLPYNEQFF | TGTGCCAGCAGTTTAGATGGACTGCCCTACAATGAGCAGTTCTTC
TRBJ2-5 | TRBV6-1 | few | TRBD2 | CASSSSLGLAGGGGTQYF | TGTGCCAGCAGTTCGAGCCTTGGACTAGCGGGAGGTGGAGGGACCCAGTACTTC
TRBJ2-7 | TRBV5-1 | many | TRBD1 | CASSLYGTGSNEQYF | TGCGCCAGCAGCTTGTACGGGACAGGGTCGAACGAGCAGTACTTC
TRBJ2-1 | TRBV5-1 | many | . | CASSPGDRGSYNEQFF | TGCGCCAGCAGCCCCGGAGACAGAGGCTCCTACAATGAGCAGTTCTTC
TRBJ1-2 | TRBV24-1 | . | . | CATSDAREANYGYTF | TGTGCCACCAGTGACGCCAGGGAAGCTAACTATGGCTACACCTTC
TRBJ2-1 | TRBV7-2 | many | . | CASSLIGYNEQFF | TGTGCCAGCAGCTTAATAGGGTACAATGAGCAGTTCTTC
TRBJ2-1 | TRBV28 | many | . | CASSSTISGKVYNEQFF | TGTGCCAGCAGTTCGACAATATCGGGGAAAGTATACAATGAGCAGTTCTTC
TRBJ1-4 | TRBV6-5 | . | TRBD1 | CASRLRQGNDEKLFF | TGTGCCAGCAGACTGAGACAGGGGAACGACGAAAAACTGTTTTTT
TRBJ2-1 | TRBV7-3 | . | . | CASSLGLTSYNEQFF | TGTGCCAGCAGCTTGGGCTTGACCTCCTACAATGAGCAGTTCTTC
TRBJ1-1 | TRBV5-5 | many | . | CASSSSQGRNTEAFF | TGTGCCAGCAGCTCATCCCAGGGGCGGAACACTGAAGCTTTCTTT
TRBJ2-7 | TRBV5-8 | many | . | CASSLAGNSYEQYF | TGTGCCAGCAGCTTGGCAGGCAACTCCTACGAGCAGTACTTC
TRBJ1-1 | TRBV29-1 | many | . | CSVVGGLDTEAFF | TGCAGCGTTGTTGGGGGGCTGGACACTGAAGCTTTCTTT
TRBJ1-2 | TRBV4-1 | few | . | CASSQGQLAGYTF | TGCGCCAGCAGCCAGGGACAATTGGCTGGCTACACCTTC
TRBJ2-3 | TRBV30 | few | TRBD1 | CAWDRGQNTQYF | TGTGCCTGGGACAGGGGGCAGAATACGCAGTATTTT
TRBJ2-3 | TRBV2 | many | . | CASSDLESTRSTDTQYF | TGTGCCAGCAGCGACCTGGAAAGCACCCGTAGCACAGATACGCAGTATTTT
TRBJ2-7 | TRBV7-2 | many | TRBD2 | CASSLGLGSVEQYF | TGTGCCAGCAGCCTGGGACTAGGTTCGGTCGAGCAGTACTTC
TRBJ2-2 | TRBV24-1 | . | . | CATRAGHTNTGELFF | TGTGCCACCCGCGCGGGACACACGAACACCGGGGAGCTGTTTTTT
TRBJ2-7 | TRBV28 | many | . | CASNTQGLEEQYF | TGTGCCAGCAATACCCAAGGCCTGGAGGAGCAGTACTTC